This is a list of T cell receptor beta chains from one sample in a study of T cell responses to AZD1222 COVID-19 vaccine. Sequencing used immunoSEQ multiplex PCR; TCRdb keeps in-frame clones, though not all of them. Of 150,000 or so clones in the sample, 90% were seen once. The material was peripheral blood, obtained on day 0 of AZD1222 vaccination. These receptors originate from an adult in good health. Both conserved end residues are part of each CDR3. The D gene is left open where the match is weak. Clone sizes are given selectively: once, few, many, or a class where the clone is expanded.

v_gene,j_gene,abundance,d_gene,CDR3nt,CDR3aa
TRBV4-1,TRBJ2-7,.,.,TGCGCCAGCAGCCAAGATCAGGGACCGCTTTCCTACGAGCAGTACTTC,CASSQDQGPLSYEQYF
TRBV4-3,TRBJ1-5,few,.,TGCGCCAGCAGCCAACTCACAGGGTTGGGGCAGCCCCAGCATTTT,CASSQLTGLGQPQHF
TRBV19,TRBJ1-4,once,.,TGTGCCAGTAATCCCCGCCTGTCGGGAAAACTGTTTTTT,CASNPRLSGKLFF
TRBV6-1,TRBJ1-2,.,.,TGTGCCAGCAGTGAAGCGGGGCTAGATGGCTACACCTTC,CASSEAGLDGYTF
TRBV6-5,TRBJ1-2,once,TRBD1,TGTGCCAGCAGTTACCGAGGACAGGGGGACTATGGCTACACCTTC,CASSYRGQGDYGYTF
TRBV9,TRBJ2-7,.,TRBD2,TGTGCCAGCAGCGTAGGGGCGGGGGGTGTCTACGAGCAGTACTTC,CASSVGAGGVYEQYF
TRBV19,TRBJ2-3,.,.,TGTGCCAGTTGTCCGGCTAGCTCAGATACGCAGTATTTT,CASCPASSDTQYF
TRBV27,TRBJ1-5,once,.,TGTGCCAGCAGTTTGAAAGGGATCAGTCAGCCCCAGCATTTT,CASSLKGISQPQHF
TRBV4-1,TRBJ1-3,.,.,TGCGCCAGCAGCCAAGATCACGGGGTGGGAAACACCATATATTTT,CASSQDHGVGNTIYF
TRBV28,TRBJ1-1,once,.,TGTGCGAGCACACGGCCAGGGATGAACACTGAAGCTTTCTTT,CASTRPGMNTEAFF
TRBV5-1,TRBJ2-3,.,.,TGCGCCAGCAGCTTGTCCTCTAGCACAGATACGCAGTATTTT,CASSLSSSTDTQYF
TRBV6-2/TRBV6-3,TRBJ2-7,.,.,TGTGCCAGCAGCCCCCCGCCCGGGATAGGGGGAAGACCCGAGCAGTACTTC,CASSPPPGIGGRPEQYF
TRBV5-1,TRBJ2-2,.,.,TGCGCCAGCAGTAGGAACAGGGTTGAGACCGGGGAGCTGTTTTTT,CASSRNRVETGELFF
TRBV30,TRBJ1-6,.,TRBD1,TGTGCCTGGAGCACCCGGACAGGGGTTAATTCACCCCTCCACTTT,CAWSTRTGVNSPLHF
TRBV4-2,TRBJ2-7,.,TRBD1,TGTGCCAGCAGCCAAGATCCAGGGGGCGAGCAGTACTTC,CASSQDPGGEQYF
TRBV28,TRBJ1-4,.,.,TGTGCCAGCAGATTTAATGAAAAACTGTTTTTT,CASRFNEKLFF
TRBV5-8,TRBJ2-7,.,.,TGTGCCAGCAGCCCCTGGGAGCTCAGCTACGAGCAGTACTTC,CASSPWELSYEQYF
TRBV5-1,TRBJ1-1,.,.,TGCGCCAGCAGCATGGGACACCCGAACACTGAAGCTTTCTTT,CASSMGHPNTEAFF
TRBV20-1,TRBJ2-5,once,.,TGCAGTGCTAGTCGCCAGTCTGAGACCCAGTACTTC,CSASRQSETQYF
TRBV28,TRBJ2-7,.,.,TGTGCCAGCAGTTTGACAGAGGGACACTTAACCTACGAGCAGTACTTC,CASSLTEGHLTYEQYF
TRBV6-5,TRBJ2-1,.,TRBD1,TGTGCCAGCAGTTATGGACAGGGTGCTCACAATGAGCAGTTCTTC,CASSYGQGAHNEQFF
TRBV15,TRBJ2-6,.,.,TGTGCCACCAGCAGAGGCTACCCAGGGAATGGGGCCAACGTCCTGACTTTC,CATSRGYPGNGANVLTF
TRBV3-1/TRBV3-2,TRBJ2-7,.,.,TGTGCCAGCAGCCAAGGTATCAGCTCCTACGAGCAGTACTTC,CASSQGISSYEQYF
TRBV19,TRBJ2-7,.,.,TGTGCCAGTGGGGAGACTGGAGGCTCCTACGAGCAGTACTTC,CASGETGGSYEQYF
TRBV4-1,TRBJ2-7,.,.,TGCGCCAGCAGCGGAAGACCCGAATACGAGCAGTACTTC,CASSGRPEYEQYF
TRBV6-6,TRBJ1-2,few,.,TGTGCCAGCGTATCGGACGGCTACACCTTC,CASVSDGYTF
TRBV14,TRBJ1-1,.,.,TGTGCCAGCAGCCAAGGAAGGCCTACAAGAAACACTGAAGCTTTCTTT,CASSQGRPTRNTEAFF
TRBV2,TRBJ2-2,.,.,TGTGCCAGCAGTGATCAGGGACCGAACACCGGGGAGCTGTTTTTT,CASSDQGPNTGELFF
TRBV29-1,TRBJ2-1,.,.,TGCAGCGTGGGAGTCCTTATGCAGTTCTTC,CSVGVLMQFF
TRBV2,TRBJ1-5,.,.,TGTGCCAGCAGTGGTGGAGCCCAGCATTTT,CASSGGAQHF
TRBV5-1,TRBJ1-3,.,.,TGCGCCAGCAGCTCACAGGGAAACACCATATATTTT,CASSSQGNTIYF
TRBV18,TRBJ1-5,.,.,TGTGCCAGCTCACCACAGAATACAGGCCGTAATCAGCCCCAGCATTTT,CASSPQNTGRNQPQHF
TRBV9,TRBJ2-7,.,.,TGTGCCAGCAGCGCCTGGGCAGGGAGCTCCTACGAGCAGTACTTC,CASSAWAGSSYEQYF
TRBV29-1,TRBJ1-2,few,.,TGCAGCGTTGAAGAGGGCGAGGGCTGCACCTTC,CSVEEGEGCTF
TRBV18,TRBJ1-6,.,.,TGTGCCAGCTCCCCAGAGGGGCTGGGGAATTCACCCCTCCACTTT,CASSPEGLGNSPLHF
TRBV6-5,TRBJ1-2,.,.,TGTGCCAGCAGTTTCGACGGGAACTATGGCTACACCTTC,CASSFDGNYGYTF
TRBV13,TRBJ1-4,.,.,TGTGCCAGTAAGGTGGCAACTAATGAAAAACTGTTTTTT,CASKVATNEKLFF
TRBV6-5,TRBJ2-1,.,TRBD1,TGTGCCAGCCGGGACAGGGGGTACAATGAGCAGTTCTTC,CASRDRGYNEQFF
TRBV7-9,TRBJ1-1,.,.,TGTGCCAGCAGCCCACTCATTTTTATCGGGACAAACACTGAAGCTTTCTTT,CASSPLIFIGTNTEAFF
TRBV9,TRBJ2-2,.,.,TGTGCCAGCAGGCGGAAGGTATCCGGGGAGCTGTTTTTT,CASRRKVSGELFF
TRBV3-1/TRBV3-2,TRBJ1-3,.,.,TGTGCCAGCAGCCAAGAAGGCATCGCGGACACCATATATTTT,CASSQEGIADTIYF
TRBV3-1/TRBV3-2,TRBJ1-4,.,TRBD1,TGTGCCAGCAGCTCGGATGGAGTGGGACAGACTGCAACTAATGAAAAACTGTTTTTT,CASSSDGVGQTATNEKLFF
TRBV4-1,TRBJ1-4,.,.,TGCGCCAGCAGCCAAGTACAGGGAGGTAGGGGGGAAAAACTGTTTTTT,CASSQVQGGRGEKLFF
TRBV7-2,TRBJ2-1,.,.,TGTGCCAGCAGCTTGAGGATCCATAACAATGAGCAGTTCTTC,CASSLRIHNNEQFF
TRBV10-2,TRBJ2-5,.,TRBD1,TGCGCCAGCAGGACAGGGACAGGGGCGGAGACCCAGTACTTC,CASRTGTGAETQYF
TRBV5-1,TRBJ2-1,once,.,TGCGCCAGCAGCCCTCACAGGGATAGCTCCTACAATGAGCAGTTCTTC,CASSPHRDSSYNEQFF
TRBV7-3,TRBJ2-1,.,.,TGTGCCAGCAGCCTACATATGGGGGGTGAGCAGTTCTTC,CASSLHMGGEQFF
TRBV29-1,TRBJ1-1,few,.,TGCAGCGGGGGACCCTCTGGAAACACTGAAGCTTTCTTT,CSGGPSGNTEAFF
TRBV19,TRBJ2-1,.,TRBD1,TGTGCCAGTAGTATAGTTGGGACAGGGGCCTACAATGAGCAGTTCTTC,CASSIVGTGAYNEQFF
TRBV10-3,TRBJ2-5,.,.,TGTGCCATCAGTGAGCGGCAGGGGAGGATGGAGACCCAGTACTTC,CAISERQGRMETQYF
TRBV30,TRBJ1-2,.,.,TGTGCCTGGAATGTGGGGGTCCCCAACTATGGCTACACCTTC,CAWNVGVPNYGYTF
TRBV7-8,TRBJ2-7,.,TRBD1,TGTGCCAGCAGCCCATTCCCGGGACAGGACTCCGAGCAGTACTTC,CASSPFPGQDSEQYF
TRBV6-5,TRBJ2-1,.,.,TGTGCCAGCAGCCCCACAGCGTCTTCTTACAATGAGCAGTTCTTC,CASSPTASSYNEQFF